This entry is about one T cell receptor beta chain. V shed 5 bases and J shed 0 bases, with 20 bases lying between them. CDR1 and CDR2 (germline): LNHDA, SQIVND (reference sequence). The CDR3 is 19 residues long. This sample stems from a study of blood T cell repertoires in COVID-19. About the research overall: Material from acute and convalescent COVID-19 was sourced from the United States, Italy and Spain. PBMCs, B-cell-depleted T cells, or T cells provided the cDNA or gDNA that made up the material.

Original processing methods: By means of reference gene primer amplification, nucleated cell counts were estimated. The protocol was immunoSEQ multiplex PCR, while the TCRdb copy is restricted to in-frame clones and leaves out a portion. V, J and clone size reflect that table, while D and trimming were determined from the DNA. The profile shows 30,000 to 40,000 clones, around 90% of them singletons. This receptor was obtained from a human donor in a cohort sampled during active COVID-19. Source material: peripheral blood. The chain employs TRBV19 and TRBJ2-6; perhaps TRBD2 as D (5 bases). This CDR3 reads CASSSIPGVLGSGANVLTF. CDR3 DNA sequence: TGTGCCAGTAGTTCAATCCCCGGGGTACTGGGCTCTGGGGCCAACGTCCTGACTTTC.